The 21 T cell receptor beta chains in this list originate from one sample, sequenced in a study of vaccination and CD4 T cells after COVID-19. Treatment here: approximately nine-day PBMC culture with coronavirus spike peptide pools or control peptides (ViraFEST assay). For these receptors, no antigen is known. Cultured CD4+ T cell DNA was sequenced using the Oncomine TCR Beta short-read assay. Each CDR3 protein is one row after TCRdb ran MiXCR on the PCR reads. The top ten hold over 8.5% of the sample, which has 16,000 or so distinct CDR3 sequences, around 80% seen once. Here the sequenced sample was CD4+ T cells from blood, cultured in vitro, taken after SARS-CoV-2 vaccination. All receptors come from a human donor who received a COVID-19 vaccine.

This rearrangement joins TRBV19 to TRBJ1-2; D gene uncertain. Trimming pared 3 bases from V and 7 bases from J, leaving 15 bases between. The CDR3 is 14 amino acids. Looked up from germline, CDR1 is LNHDA and CDR2 is SQIVND (reference sequence). CDR3 in amino acids: CASSIIGELRGYTF. The DNA of the CDR3 is TGTGCCAGTAGTATTATCGGGGAATTGCGTGGCTACACCTTC.

V usage is TRBV2 and J usage is TRBJ1-5; 9 bases align to TRBD1. Germline CDR1 reads SNHLY; CDR2 reads FYNNEI. The J segment lost 0 bases and the V segment lost 0 bases, leaving 3 bases of the junction unmatched. The CDR3 has 17 residues. The chain's CDR3 is CASSEAGTGYSNQPQHF. CDR3 coding DNA: TGTGCCAGCAGTGAAGCGGGGACAGGGTATAGCAATCAGCCCCAGCATTTT.

V is TRBV7-9 and J is TRBJ2-3, with D uncertain. With 5 bases removed from V and 6 bases from J, the gap between germline ends came to 9 bases. CDR3 size: 12 residues. CDR1 and CDR2 from the germline V gene are SEHNR and FQNEAQ (reference sequence). The CDR3 region is CASSEGGDTQYF. The CDR3 coding sequence is TGTGCCAGCAGCGAAGGTGGGGATACGCAGTATTTT.

DNA of the CDR3: TGTGCCAGCACCCCTAGCGCCAATGAGCAGTTCTTC. As protein: CASTPSANEQFF. The chain has TRBV12-3 or TRBV12-4 and TRBJ2-1; maybe TRBD2 (6 bases). The CDR3 has 12 residues. Trimming left V 7 bases short and J 6 bases short, with 10 bases between.

This chain joins TRBV2 and TRBJ1-2, with D maybe TRBD1 (5 bases). The CDR3 has 14 residues. Germline V gene sequence: CDR1 SNHLY, CDR2 FYNNEI. The ends were cut back, 4 bases at V and 5 bases at J, with 14 bases in the middle. CDR3 coding DNA: TGTGCCAGCAGTGGAGGGGCCTTCGTTTATGGCTACACCTTC. It is translated as CASSGGAFVYGYTF. The variable domain in full, with the rest retrieved from reference TRBV2 and TRBJ1-2, is EPEVTQTPSHQVTQMGQEVILRCVPISNHLYFYWYRQILGQKVEFLVSFYNNEISEKSEIFDDQFSVERPDGSNFTLKIRSTKLEDSAMYFCASSGGAFVYGYTFGSGTRLTVV.

The V call is TRBV30, the J call TRBJ2-5, with TRBD2 identical over 10 bases. This CDR3 comprises 17 residues. The ends lost 2 bases at V and 3 bases at J; junction bases unmatched: 12. Germline V lookup: CDR1 GTSNPN, CDR2 SVGIG (reference sequence). DNA of the CDR3: TGTGCCTGGAGTAGGAGCGGGGGGGCTAGGCGGAAAGAGACCCAGTACTTC. Translated: CAWSRSGGARRKETQYF.

The chain carries TRBV7-9 and TRBJ1-1; D is uncertain. The V gene lost 1 base and the J gene lost 1 base, with 13 bases spanning the gap. This CDR3 comprises 16 residues. CDR1 and CDR2 from the germline V gene are SEHNR and FQNEAQ (reference sequence). CDR3 loop: CASSLGTPLGNTEAFF. For the CDR3, the DNA is TGTGCCAGCAGCTTAGGGACGCCTCTGGGGAACACTGAAGCTTTCTTT.

The chain links TRBV6-1 to TRBJ1-5; TRBD1 is a possible D gene (5 bases). Per the germline V gene, CDR1 is MNHNS and CDR2 is SASEGT. CDR3 length equals 16 residues. The germline V and J ends were trimmed by 0 bases and 3 bases, with 12 bases remaining between them. CDR3 nucleotides: TGTGCCAGCAGTGAAGCCATAGGGACGAACAATCAGCCCCAGCATTTT. It translates to CASSEAIGTNNQPQHF.

The CDR3 protein is CASRRSGTGSLRTQYF. The CDR3 DNA is TGTGCCAGCAGAAGATCGGGGACAGGGTCACTCAGGACCCAGTACTTC. This chain uses TRBV27 with TRBJ2-5; 9 nucleotides line up with TRBD1. With 6 bases clipped from V and 7 bases from J, the junction kept 15 bases outside the gene matches. Germline-derived CDR1 and CDR2 are MNHEY and SMNVEV (reference sequence). The CDR3 is 16 amino acids.

This chain links TRBV12-3 or TRBV12-4 with TRBJ2-2; no clear D. The CDR3 runs to 13 residues. V was clipped by 6 bases and J by 6 bases, with 11 bases between them. CDR3 in amino acids: CASSLGVAGELFF. Written as DNA, the CDR3 is TGTGCCAGCAGCCTAGGTGTGGCCGGGGAGCTGTTTTTT.

The V gene is TRBV6-1, the J gene TRBJ2-5; D unresolved. Germline V gives CDR1 MNHNS, CDR2 SASEGT. The CDR3 covers 14 residues. V shed 2 bases and J shed 4 bases, with 11 bases lying between them. The CDR3 loop is CASSESVTGETQYF. The CDR3 DNA reads TGTGCCAGCAGTGAATCAGTGACTGGAGAGACCCAGTACTTC.

The CDR3 coding sequence is TGTGCCAGCAGTTATGTGGTGGGCAGGGCGATCAATGAGCAGTTCTTC. This codes for CASSYVVGRAINEQFF. The chain carries TRBV6-5 and TRBJ2-1, with D perhaps matching TRBD1 (5 bases). V lost 3 bases and J 6 bases, leaving 18 bases between the germline ends. CDR3 size: 16 residues. Germline V gene data show CDR1 as MNHEY and CDR2 as SVGAGI.

There are a few counts of this clonotype. The chain links TRBV2 to TRBJ2-7; a weak D match, TRBD2 (6 bases). V was cut by 4 bases and J by 3 bases, with 13 bases left in between. This CDR3 contains 14 residues. CDR1 and CDR2 (germline): SNHLY, FYNNEI. The CDR3 nucleotides are TGTGCCAGCAGTGGGCGGAGGGAAGACTACGAGCAGTACTTC. This encodes CASSGRREDYEQYF.

The chain couples TRBV10-1 to TRBJ1-6; the D gene is possibly TRBD1 (6 bases). Trimming removed 3 bases at V and 8 bases at J, with 8 bases between. CDR3 size: 13 residues. The germline V gene has CDR1 WNHNN and CDR2 SYGVQD (reference sequence). CDR3 protein: CASSEGGHSPLHF. In DNA, the CDR3 is TGCGCCAGCAGTGAAGGGGGGCATTCACCCCTCCACTTT.

The table lists this clonotype with a count of one. The chain's CDR3 is CASSYRQGGETQYF. Written as DNA, the CDR3 is TGTGCCAGCAGTTACCGACAGGGAGGAGAGACCCAGTACTTC. The chain combines TRBV6-5 with TRBJ2-5, with a tentative D call TRBD1 (7 bases). Germline CDR1 MNHEY, CDR2 SVGAGI. The CDR3 extends over 14 amino acids. V lost 2 bases to trimming and J lost 4 bases, with 11 bases between them.

This chain links TRBV24-1 with TRBJ1-1, with 8 positions matching TRBD1. CDR3 length: 13 residues. CDR1 and CDR2 (germline): KGHDR, SFDVKD. The J segment lost 9 bases and the V segment lost 4 bases, leaving 6 bases of the junction unmatched. DNA of the CDR3: TGTGCCACCAGTGAGAAACGGACAGGGAAAGCTTTCTTT. Protein: CATSEKRTGKAFF.

This clonotype has just one count. The CDR3 DNA reads TGTGCCAGCAGCTTAGAGGGCGGAGAGAACACTGAAGCTTTCTTT. As protein: CASSLEGGENTEAFF. The chain is built from TRBV11-3 and TRBJ1-1; no clear D gene. The germline V gene has CDR1 SGHNT and CDR2 YENEEA. This CDR3 is 15 amino acids long. V lost 0 bases, J lost 1 base, and 9 bases lay in between.

The rearrangement links TRBV12-3 or TRBV12-4 to TRBJ2-3; 8 nucleotides match TRBD2. CDR3 length equals 17 residues. The J segment lost 2 bases and the V segment lost 1 base, leaving 8 bases of the junction unmatched. The CDR3, as DNA: TGTGCCAGCAGTTTAGTGTATGCGCGGGGGGTCACAGATACGCAGTATTTT. Translating gives CASSLVYARGVTDTQYF.

The rearrangement links TRBV20-1 to TRBJ1-2; a weak D match, TRBD1 (6 bases). Germline V lookup: CDR1 DFQATT, CDR2 SNEGSKA (reference sequence). Between the trimmed V and J ends, which lost 1 base and 4 bases, there was a span of 13 bases. The CDR3 has 14 amino acids. CDR3 in amino acids: CSARVGGFGYGYTF. The CDR3 DNA reads TGCAGTGCTAGAGTAGGGGGGTTTGGCTATGGCTACACCTTC.

This chain links TRBV20-1 with TRBJ2-3; perhaps D is TRBD1 or TRBD2 (5 bases each). The CDR3 totals 15 residues. With 2 bases removed from V and 6 bases from J, the gap between germline ends came to 18 bases. Germline CDR1 DFQATT, CDR2 SNEGSKA (reference sequence). In DNA form, the CDR3 reads TGCAGTGCTAGACGCCACGAAGGGGAGTTGGATACGCAGTATTTT. Translating gives CSARRHEGELDTQYF.

The V gene is TRBV6-1, the J gene TRBJ1-4; 7 positions agree with TRBD1. The V gene's germline CDR1 is MNHNS and CDR2 SASEGT. V trimming: 6 bases; J trimming: 0 bases; junction bases outside the gene matches: 1. There are 14 residues in the CDR3. The CDR3 bases are TGTGCCAGCAGACAGGGGCCAACTAATGAAAAACTGTTTTTT. It codes for CASRQGPTNEKLFF.